The source of this T cell receptor beta chain is a study of T cell changes during pregnancy in multiple sclerosis. V was shortened by 7 bases and J by 6 bases, with 19 bases between the two germline ends. This CDR3 has 14 amino acids. In germline, CDR1 is SGHTA, CDR2 FQGNSA. The assay was immunoSEQ multiplex PCR, and TCRdb's table has in-frame clones only and misses some. The sample lists tens of thousands of clones, roughly 90% occurring once. The sample was peripheral blood, taken in the first trimester of pregnancy. The chain has TRBV7-2 and TRBJ2-7, with a weak D call TRBD1 (8 bases). The receptor's source is a female donor with multiple sclerosis, enrolled in a pregnancy study. This chain's CDR3 is CASIYQTGEGEQYF. The CDR3, as DNA: TGTGCCAGCATCTACCAGACAGGGGAGGGCGAGCAGTACTTC.